These T cell receptor beta chains were read from a single sample in a study of healthy donors' naive CD4 and CD8 T cells. Each CDR3 protein is one row after TCRdb ran MiXCR on the reads. The sample has approximately 180,000 distinct CDR3 sequences; around 74% are singletons. Material for sequencing was naive CD4+ and CD8+ T cells sorted from blood, pooled from several donors. These receptors all stem from a pool of human donors in good health; the sample pools cells from several healthy donors. Both conserved end residues are part of each CDR3. D genes are given only for firm matches. Part of the rows lack a size; the others show once, few, many or a class for expanded clones.

j_call,v_call,clone_size,d_call,cdr3_aa,cdr3_nt
TRBJ2-1,TRBV6-1,NA,NA,CASSDSGIGEQFF,TGTGCCAGCAGTGACAGTGGTATTGGTGAGCAGTTCTTC
TRBJ2-5,TRBV14,NA,TRBD1,CASSSKGTGKAPLRETQYF,TGTGCCAGCAGTAGTAAAGGGACAGGGAAGGCGCCACTACGGGAGACCCAGTACTTC
TRBJ2-1,TRBV29-1,NA,TRBD1,CSVLPPGAGQGRNEQFF,TGCAGCGTTCTTCCTCCCGGGGCGGGACAGGGTAGGAATGAGCAGTTCTTC
TRBJ2-1,TRBV19,NA,TRBD1,CASSKGDRVYEQFF,TGTGCCAGTAGTAAGGGGGACAGGGTGTATGAGCAGTTCTTC
TRBJ2-5,TRBV6-5,few,NA,CASSYGQNQYF,TGTGCCAGCAGTTACGGGCAGAATCAGTACTTC
TRBJ2-3,TRBV6-2/TRBV6-3,NA,NA,CASSYPDTQYF,TGTGCCAGCAGTTACCCGGATACGCAGTATTTT
TRBJ2-6,TRBV18,once,NA,CASSIVPGANVLTF,TGTGCCAGCTCAATAGTACCTGGGGCCAACGTCCTGACTTTC
TRBJ1-1,TRBV29-1,NA,NA,CSVEGGASTEAFF,TGCAGCGTTGAAGGGGGCGCGAGCACTGAAGCTTTCTTT
TRBJ2-1,TRBV29-1,NA,NA,CSVEGLRSGSYNEQFF,TGCAGCGTTGAAGGCCTCCGGAGCGGATCCTACAATGAGCAGTTCTTC
TRBJ2-1,TRBV29-1,NA,NA,CSVETGLNEQFF,TGCAGCGTTGAGACCGGACTCAATGAGCAGTTCTTC
TRBJ2-5,TRBV29-1,NA,TRBD2,CSVGGLAGGGYQETQYF,TGCAGCGTTGGGGGACTAGCGGGAGGGGGGTACCAAGAGACCCAGTACTTC
TRBJ2-7,TRBV29-1,NA,NA,CSVTQGEQYF,TGCAGCGTTACACAGGGTGAGCAGTACTTC
TRBJ2-1,TRBV20-1,NA,NA,CSASYTGLPSYNEQFF,TGCAGTGCTAGCTATACAGGGCTCCCCTCCTACAATGAGCAGTTCTTC
TRBJ1-1,TRBV27,few,NA,CASTPMGRNTEAFF,TGTGCCAGCACCCCGATGGGGAGGAACACTGAAGCTTTCTTT
TRBJ2-2,TRBV11-2,NA,NA,CASSSGIPGELFF,TGTGCCAGCAGTAGCGGTATCCCCGGGGAGCTGTTTTTT
TRBJ2-1,TRBV19,NA,TRBD2,CASSITTSGSRSYNEQFF,TGTGCCAGTAGTATTACAACTAGCGGGAGTCGGTCCTACAATGAGCAGTTCTTC
TRBJ2-1,TRBV27,NA,NA,CASHRRDYNEQFF,TGTGCCAGCCACCGGAGGGACTACAATGAGCAGTTCTTC
TRBJ1-5,TRBV6-6,NA,TRBD1,CASSYSVTGARQPQHF,TGTGCCAGCAGTTACTCCGTTACAGGGGCCCGTCAGCCCCAGCATTTT
TRBJ2-5,TRBV11-2,NA,NA,CASSLNTGNTIQTQYF,TGTGCCAGCAGCCTCAATACAGGGAATACAATACAGACCCAGTACTTC
TRBJ2-7,TRBV29-1,NA,NA,CSVWQAATPYEQYF,TGCAGCGTTTGGCAGGCCGCGACTCCCTACGAGCAGTACTTC
TRBJ2-7,TRBV13,NA,TRBD2,CASSLRSGLALYEQYF,TGTGCCAGCAGCTTAAGGTCGGGACTAGCTCTGTACGAGCAGTACTTC
TRBJ2-7,TRBV29-1,NA,NA,CSVQGAGSYEQYF,TGCAGCGTCCAGGGCGCAGGCTCCTACGAGCAGTACTTC
TRBJ2-7,TRBV11-1,NA,NA,CASSLPLGGPQSYEQYF,TGTGCCAGCAGCTTACCCCTTGGGGGCCCTCAATCCTACGAGCAGTACTTC
TRBJ1-2,TRBV29-1,NA,TRBD1,CSTKGTGMLGYTF,TGCAGCACCAAAGGGACAGGGATGCTCGGCTACACCTTC